Sequencing of this TCR beta chain was carried out in a study of lymphopenia after photon versus proton radiotherapy (dated by TCRdb to the late 2010s). Context from the whole study: The immunological effects of photon versus proton radiation therapy were compared in patients with gastrointestinal tumors who developed high-grade lymphopenia. The goal of the study was to describe how the two radiation modalities differ in their effects on the immune system. A cohort of around 21 patients with gastrointestinal tumors who received either photon or proton therapy and subsequently developed lymphopenia was included. Summary of the overall study and its limitations: During treatment, patients who received proton therapy stayed relatively stable, whereas patients who received photon therapy lost naive T cells and TCR diversity and gained effector/memory populations. The survival association was assessed only in patients who died, and better survival with proton therapy was presented by the authors as a possibility rather than a demonstrated result. Across the cohort, an inverse correlation was found between a larger post-nadir drop in TCR diversity and overall survival time among patients who died. After the lymphocyte count nadir, repertoires from photon-treated patients showed oligoclonal expansion, particularly of CD8+ Temra cells, and this expansion drove the decline in diversity.

The library was produced with the immunoSEQ multiplex PCR assay. Deep sequencing of rearranged TCR beta loci, alongside multiparametric flow cytometry, was used to profile T cell repertoires. TCRdb limited this immuneACCESS table to in-frame rearrangements with V and J called. A share of clones is missing; checked studies link under half to unresolved V genes, and the rest is unexplained. Within this sample are under 20,000 clones, with about 88% of them counted one time only. Together, the top ten hold 8% to 10% of the sample. The CDR3 covers 16 residues, taking in both the cysteine and the phenylalanine. The sequence is cut down to CDR3 DNA, 48 bases in frame from base 1. CDR1 and CDR2 are drawn from the germline V gene (reference sequence): LNHDA, SQIVND. Relative to germline, V is missing 0 bases and J is missing 6 bases, with 7 bases of the junction outside any gene match. Of note for this clone: It lacks a known antigen. The record has no base qualities; no much larger clone is one base away.

Source: peripheral blood, taken from a patient treated with proton-based radiotherapy. The chain links TRBV19 with TRBJ2-2; 7 bases in the junction line up with TRBD2. The TCR sequence derives from a man in his 70s with pancreatic cancer. The base sequence is TGTGCCAGTAGTATAGATCTGGCGGGGAGGGCCGGGGAGCTGTTTTTT. It translates as CASSIDLAGRAGELFF.